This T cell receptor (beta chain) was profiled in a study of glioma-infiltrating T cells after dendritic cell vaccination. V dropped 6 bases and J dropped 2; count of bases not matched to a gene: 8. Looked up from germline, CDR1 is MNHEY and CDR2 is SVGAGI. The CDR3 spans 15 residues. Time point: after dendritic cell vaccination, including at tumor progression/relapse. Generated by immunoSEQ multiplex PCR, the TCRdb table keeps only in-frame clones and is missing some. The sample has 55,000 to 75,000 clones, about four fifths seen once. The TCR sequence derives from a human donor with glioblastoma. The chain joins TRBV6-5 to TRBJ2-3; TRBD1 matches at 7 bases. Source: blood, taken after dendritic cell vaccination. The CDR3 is CASSSPGQYTDTQYF. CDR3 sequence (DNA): TGTGCCAGCAGCTCTCCGGGACAGTACACAGATACGCAGTATTTT.